This T cell receptor beta chain was identified during a study of cytomegalovirus exposure and HLA in healthy donors. Study overall: Findings of an earlier analysis included some 120 million unique TCR beta sequences from roughly 200 million T cells.

As regards this clone: The antigen is not known.

The germline gives CDR1 GTSNPN, CDR2 SVGIG (reference sequence). The CDR3 is 13 residues long. Trimming cost V 7 bases and J 0 bases, with 10 bases left between them. PCR was performed using 60 Vbeta and 13 Jbeta primers. Sequenced by immunoSEQ multiplex PCR; TCRdb stores in-frame clones only, minus some. The sample includes about 170,000 clones, around four fifths of them seen just once. General study points: Indistinguishable V segments such as TRBV6-2 and TRBV6-3 were excluded. Rarity held for most TCR sequences, but there were some public TCRs that occurred in many donors.

This sequence originates from a female donor in good health and CMV-seronegative. The chain couples TRBV30 to TRBJ1-3, with a tentative D call TRBD1 (5 bases). Sequencing was performed on PBMCs. CDR3 DNA: TGTGCCTCCAGGGTCACCTCTGGAAACACCATATATTTT. The encoded protein is CASRVTSGNTIYF.